The 26 T cell receptor beta chains listed next were all sequenced from one sample in a study of CD8 T cells in ankylosing spondylitis. The antigens for these receptors are not known. TCRdb re-derived calls from the 5' RACE reads in MiXCR, one entry per CDR3 protein. In the table there are approximately 400,000 distinct CDR3 sequences, roughly a quarter of which are singletons. Overall study results and limits: A TCR beta motif made of eight highly homologous variants seemed typical of ankylosing spondylitis blood.

Source material: blood, either unsorted or a sorted T cell fraction (not recorded which). The receptors originated from a male donor with ankylosing spondylitis.

The sample holds a few counts of this clonotype. One end of the junction is discordant with germline, which a read error may explain. This sequence joins TRBV20-1 and TRBJ1-1; 7 bases align to TRBD1. The CDR3 is 14 residues long. Germline V gene data show CDR1 as DFQATT and CDR2 as SNEGSKA (reference sequence). CDR3 nucleotide sequence: TGCAGTGCTCGAGACAGGGTTACGAACACTGAAGCTTTCTTT. Amino acids: CSARDRVTNTEAFF.

This clonotype was observed a handful of times. The genes are TRBV20-1 and TRBJ2-1; TRBD2 matches at 7 bases. Germline assignment: CDR1 DFQATT and CDR2 SNEGSKA (reference sequence). J lost 14 bases, V lost 5 bases, and 9 bases had no gene match. The CDR3 has 11 amino acids. The CDR3 sequence is CSAPGLVSEFF. DNA for the CDR3: TGCAGTGCTCCCGGACTAGTAAGTGAGTTCTTC.

This clonotype was observed a few times. The rearrangement uses TRBV27 and TRBJ1-5, with D uncertain. V dropped 4 bases and J dropped 3 bases, with 4 bases sitting between them. Looked up from germline, CDR1 is MNHEY and CDR2 is SMNVEV (reference sequence). The CDR3 spans 12 residues. CDR3 coding DNA: TGTGCCAGCAGTTCGTACAATCAGCCCCAGCATTTT. It codes for CASSSYNQPQHF.

Here the CDR3 DNA reads TGCGCCAGCAGCAGAACTATAGCGGGAGTGGGCGAGCAGTACTTC. As protein: CASSRTIAGVGEQYF. J is TRBJ2-7 and V is TRBV5-1; 9 bases line up with TRBD2. The CDR3 consists of 15 residues. Germline-derived CDR1 and CDR2 are SGHRS and YFSETQ. The V segment lost 4 bases and the J segment 6 bases; nucleotides outside the gene matches: 11.

This clonotype was seen a few times. V usage is TRBV29-1 and J usage is TRBJ2-3; the D is unclear. The germline CDR1 and CDR2 sequences are SQVTM and ANQGSEA. The CDR3 totals 13 residues. Trimming took 8 bases from V and 0 from J, leaving 12 bases between them. The CDR3 loop reads CSTLTLSTDTQYF. The DNA of the CDR3 is TGCAGCACCCTCACCCTAAGCACAGATACGCAGTATTTT.

The chain combines TRBV11-1 with TRBJ2-5; D might be TRBD2 (10 bases). The germline V gene encodes CDR1 SGHAT and CDR2 FQDESV (reference sequence). Trimming took off 3 bases at V and 5 bases at J, with 25 bases between the two ends. This CDR3 spans 18 amino acids. This CDR3 reads CASSFGTGILAGVETQYF. In DNA form, the CDR3 reads TGTGCCAGCAGCTTTGGGACAGGGATTCTAGCGGGAGTGGAGACCCAGTACTTC.

In this sample, this clonotype turned up a few times. The chain joins TRBV9 to TRBJ1-2; D unclear. The germline V gene encodes CDR1 SGDLS and CDR2 YYNGEE. V shed 0 bases and J shed 3 bases, with 12 bases lying between them. This CDR3 spans 15 amino acids. CDR3 loop: CASSVGRFVDYGYTF. CDR3 in DNA: TGTGCCAGCAGCGTAGGCAGGTTCGTCGACTATGGCTACACCTTC.

The chain employs TRBV5-1 and TRBJ2-7, with 10 bases lining up with TRBD1. V shed 3 bases, J shed 6 bases, and the junction held 6 bases outside the gene matches. This CDR3 comprises 14 residues. The germline V gene has CDR1 SGHRS and CDR2 YFSETQ. Here the CDR3 reads CASSSGQGFREQYF. CDR3 DNA sequence: TGCGCCAGCAGCTCGGGACAGGGGTTCCGCGAGCAGTACTTC.

This rearrangement joins TRBV12-3 or TRBV12-4 to TRBJ1-1, with D perhaps matching TRBD1 (5 bases). V shed 5 bases and J shed 11 bases, with 12 bases lying between them. The CDR3 consists of 11 residues. CDR3: CASSPRDRAFF. The CDR3 DNA sequence: TGTGCCAGCAGTCCTCGGGACCGGGCTTTCTTT.

In its sample, this clonotype was seen a few times. Since a much larger clone is just one base distant, this may be a read error. V is TRBV20-1 and J is TRBJ2-1; 7 nucleotides align to TRBD2. After removal of 5 bases from V and 0 bases from J, the junction contained 4 bases not matched to a gene. The length of the CDR3 is 14 residues. Germline CDR1 reads DFQATT; CDR2 reads SNEGSKA (reference sequence). CDR3 nucleotide sequence: TGCAGTGCTGAAGCGGGAAGCTCCTACAATGAGCAGTTCTTC. It translates to CSAEAGSSYNEQFF.

In this sample, this clonotype turned up a few times. V gene TRBV20-1 combines with J gene TRBJ1-2; the D is unclear. The length of the CDR3 is 13 residues. V shed 6 bases and J shed 2 bases, with 13 bases lying between them. Per germline, CDR1 DFQATT and CDR2 SNEGSKA (reference sequence). DNA of the CDR3: TGCAGTGCCCCAGAGGAAAGGAACTATGGCTACACCTTC. Translating gives CSAPEERNYGYTF.

This chain joins TRBV7-2 and TRBJ1-1, with 12 bases aligning to TRBD1. CDR1 SGHTA and CDR2 FQGNSA come from the germline V gene. Trimming at V came to 4 bases and at J to 9 bases, leaving 6 bases not matched to a gene. CDR3 length: 14 amino acids. In nucleotides, the CDR3 is TGTGCCAGCAGCTCCGGGACAGGGGGCTATAAAGCTTTCTTT. Its protein is CASSSGTGGYKAFF.

The rearrangement uses TRBV7-2 and TRBJ2-6, with 9 nucleotides matching TRBD1. J lost 0 bases, V lost 5 bases, and 2 bases had no gene match. The germline gives CDR1 SGHTA, CDR2 FQGNSA. The CDR3 is 16 residues long. This chain's CDR3 is CASSRTGDSGANVLTF. CDR3 in DNA: TGTGCCAGCAGCCGGACAGGGGACTCTGGGGCCAACGTCCTGACTTTC.

This clonotype was observed a few times. The chain carries TRBV12-3 or TRBV12-4 and TRBJ1-1; TRBD1 might be the D (5 bases). V lost 2 bases and J 1 base, leaving 11 bases between the germline ends. This CDR3 is built from 15 residues. The CDR3 DNA follows: TGTGCCAGCAGTTTATGGGGCGGGGGGAACACTGAAGCTTTCTTT. As protein: CASSLWGGGNTEAFF.

This clonotype was counted only a few times. The chain recombines TRBV7-2 with TRBJ2-1, with D possibly TRBD2 on 6 matching bases. The CDR3 has 16 residues. Between the trimmed V and J ends, which lost 1 base and 4 bases, there was a span of 14 bases. Looked up from germline, CDR1 is SGHTA and CDR2 is FQGNSA. The CDR3 nucleotides are TGTGCCAGCAGCTTAGGTTCGTCTAGCGAGTACAATGAGCAGTTCTTC. Protein product: CASSLGSSSEYNEQFF.

This chain uses TRBV12-3 or TRBV12-4 with TRBJ2-3; D call uncertain. The CDR3 spans 15 residues. V was clipped by 3 bases and J by 0 bases, with 10 bases between them. The CDR3 here is CASSLAWESTDTQYF. CDR3 sequence (DNA): TGTGCCAGCAGTTTGGCCTGGGAAAGCACAGATACGCAGTATTTT.

This sequence joins TRBV12-3 or TRBV12-4 and TRBJ2-6; possibly TRBD2 for D (5 bases). The CDR3 sequence is 16 residues long. Trimming took 5 bases from V and 0 from J, leaving 11 bases between them. The CDR3 loop reads CASSLGLHSGANVLTF. CDR3 in DNA: TGTGCCAGCAGTCTAGGACTCCACTCTGGGGCCAACGTCCTGACTTTC.

V and J are TRBV7-2 and TRBJ2-3; D ambiguous. V was cut by 3 bases and J by 0 bases, with 13 bases left in between. Germline lookup yields CDR1 SGHTA and CDR2 FQGNSA. The CDR3 is 16 amino acids. The CDR3 region is CASSLVADLSTDTQYF. DNA of the CDR3: TGTGCCAGCAGCTTGGTCGCAGACTTAAGCACAGATACGCAGTATTTT. The full variable domain, completed using reference TRBV7-2 and TRBJ2-3, is GAGVSQSPSNKVTEKGKDVELRCDPISGHTALYWYRQSLGQGLEFLIYFQGNSAPDKSGLPSDRFSAERTGGSVSTLTIQRTQQEDSAVYLCASSLVADLSTDTQYFGPGTRLTVL.

This clonotype has a handful of counts. The junction shows a germline mismatch at one end, possibly a read error. The chain employs TRBV6-1 and TRBJ2-3, with D tentatively TRBD2 (5 bases). Looked up from germline, CDR1 is MNHNS and CDR2 is SASEGT. CDR3 length: 14 amino acids. The CDR3 region has the DNA TGTGCCAGCAGTGGAGGGAGTAGGGCAGATACTCAGTATTTT. Translating gives CASSGGSRADTQYF.

This clonotype was observed a few times. The chain uses TRBV10-3 and TRBJ2-5, with a weak D call TRBD2 (5 bases). The germline gives CDR1 ENHRY, CDR2 SYGVKD. Trimming cost V 0 bases and J 7 bases, with 12 bases left between them. The CDR3 is made up of 14 amino acids. The CDR3 DNA is TGTGCCATCAGTGAGTCCCCCACAGAGGGGACCCAGTACTTC. It translates to CAISESPTEGTQYF.

There are a few counts of this clonotype. The V and J genes are TRBV5-1 and TRBJ2-5, with 12 bases lining up with TRBD2. The CDR3 totals 16 residues. Germline values: CDR1 SGHRS, CDR2 YFSETQ. Trimming cost V 4 bases and J 5 bases; bases outside gene matches: 9. For the CDR3, the DNA is TGCGCCAGCAGCGGTATACTAGCGGGAGGTCTGGAGACCCAGTACTTC. Translation: CASSGILAGGLETQYF. Full variable domain (remainder filled in from reference TRBV5-1 and TRBJ2-5): KAGVTQTPRYLIKTRGQQVTLSCSPISGHRSVSWYQQTPGQGLQFLFEYFSETQRNKGNFPGRFSGRQFSNSRSEMNVSTLELGDSALYLCASSGILAGGLETQYFGPGTRLLVL.

The V gene is TRBV20-1, the J gene TRBJ2-7; D unresolved. The CDR3 consists of 14 residues. V lost 0 bases and J 2 bases, leaving 11 bases between the germline ends. The germline CDR1 and CDR2 sequences are DFQATT and SNEGSKA (reference sequence). The CDR3 here is CSARDRRNPYEQYF. The DNA of the CDR3 is TGCAGTGCTAGAGATCGACGTAACCCCTACGAGCAGTACTTC.

CDR3 nucleotides: TGCAGTGCTAGAGATCATGAGGCGGGAGAGGGGAACGAGCAGTTCTTC. The encoded protein is CSARDHEAGEGNEQFF. The chain employs TRBV20-1 and TRBJ2-1; TRBD2 matches 7 bases. The J segment lost 10 bases and the V segment lost 0 bases, leaving 15 bases of the junction unmatched. Looked up from germline, CDR1 is DFQATT and CDR2 is SNEGSKA (reference sequence). The CDR3 is 16 residues long.

This clonotype appeared a few times. CDR3 region: CSARWDLPLYNEQFF. CDR3 sequence (DNA): TGCAGTGCGCGTTGGGACTTACCTCTGTACAATGAGCAGTTCTTC. The chain carries TRBV20-1 and TRBJ2-1, with D possibly TRBD2 on 6 matching bases. The CDR3 totals 15 residues. Deletions cut 6 bases from V and 4 bases from J, with 19 bases between. Germline V gene data show CDR1 as DFQATT and CDR2 as SNEGSKA (reference sequence).

The chain employs TRBV7-9 and TRBJ2-3, with TRBD2 identical over 8 bases. CDR3 size: 16 residues. The germline V gene has CDR1 SEHNR and CDR2 FQNEAQ (reference sequence). V gave up 1 base and J gave up 4 bases; unmatched junction bases: 7. This CDR3 reads CASSLEGSGGADTQYF. The CDR3 DNA reads as TGTGCCAGCAGCTTAGAAGGTTCGGGGGGGGCAGATACGCAGTATTTT. Full variable domain (missing parts from reference TRBV7-9 and TRBJ2-3): DTGVSQNPRHKITKRGQNVTFRCDPISEHNRLYWYRQTLGQGPEFLTYFQNEAQLEKSRLLSDRFSAERPKGSFSTLEIQRTEQGDSAMYLCASSLEGSGGADTQYFGPGTRLTVL.

This clonotype was recorded at least ten times. CDR3 protein: CASSTPNTGELFF. In DNA form, the CDR3 reads TGTGCCAGCAGCACACCGAACACCGGGGAGCTGTTTTTT. The chain has TRBV9 and TRBJ2-2; no clear D gene. V was clipped by 4 bases and J by 0 bases, with 4 bases between them. The germline CDR1 and CDR2 sequences are SGDLS and YYNGEE. The length of the CDR3 is 13 residues.